These T cell receptor beta chains were read from a single sample in a study of graft-versus-host responses after intestinal transplantation. The antigens of these receptors remain unknown. The repertoire was sequenced with immunoSEQ multiplex PCR; TCRdb's copy has only in-frame clones and lacks some. Of roughly 85,000 clones detected, less than 95% appear once; the ten largest clones hold 7.6%. Sequencing used unstimulated CD8+ T cells sorted from spleen or lymph node cells, obtained before transplant. The receptors were sampled from a human donor who was the organ donor for an intestinal transplant. Each CDR3 is given with its conserved first and last residue. A D gene is named only where the DNA matches it firmly. Not all rows give a size; the values are once, few, many and, for expanded clones, a class.

CDR3 DNA: TGTGCCAGCAGCGGGACAGGGTTGTATCTAGCTGAAGCTTTCTTT
CDR3 protein: CASSGTGLYLAEAFF
clone size: once
J gene: TRBJ1-1
D gene: TRBD1
V gene: TRBV6-6

CDR3 DNA: TGTGCCAGCAGCCAACGGAGCCGTCTAGACAGGGGCTTCGCTGAAGCTTTCTTT
CDR3 protein: CASSQRSRLDRGFAEAFF
clone size: NA
J gene: TRBJ1-1
D gene: TRBD1
V gene: TRBV4-2

CDR3 DNA: TGTGCCAGCTCACCCTCCGTTGGCGGGGGGGGTGGCACAGATACGCAGTATTTT
CDR3 protein: CASSPSVGGGGGTDTQYF
clone size: NA
J gene: TRBJ2-3
D gene: TRBD2
V gene: TRBV18

CDR3 DNA: TGTGCCAGCAGCCTTGAGACAGAGAACACTGAAGCTTTCTTT
CDR3 protein: CASSLETENTEAFF
clone size: NA
J gene: TRBJ1-1
D gene: NA
V gene: TRBV5-6

CDR3 DNA: TGTGCCAGTAGTATGCAGGGGGCCGGCAACACTGAAGCTTTCTTT
CDR3 protein: CASSMQGAGNTEAFF
clone size: NA
J gene: TRBJ1-1
D gene: TRBD1
V gene: TRBV19

CDR3 DNA: TGTGCCAGCAGCGTATTCAGGAACACTGAAGCTTTCTTT
CDR3 protein: CASSVFRNTEAFF
clone size: NA
J gene: TRBJ1-1
D gene: NA
V gene: TRBV7-9

CDR3 DNA: TGCGCCAGCAGCCCCCGACAGGGGGTAGGTAATTCACCCCTCCACTTT
CDR3 protein: CASSPRQGVGNSPLHF
clone size: once
J gene: TRBJ1-6
D gene: TRBD1
V gene: TRBV5-1

CDR3 DNA: TGTGCCAGCAGCTTGGGGGCGAGACAGTATGGCTACACCTTC
CDR3 protein: CASSLGARQYGYTF
clone size: NA
J gene: TRBJ1-2
D gene: NA
V gene: TRBV7-6

CDR3 DNA: TGTGCCAGCAGCTACCTCGGGACTAGCGGGATAGATGAGCAGTTCTTC
CDR3 protein: CASSYLGTSGIDEQFF
clone size: NA
J gene: TRBJ2-1
D gene: TRBD2
V gene: TRBV9

CDR3 DNA: TGTGCCAGCTCACCGGCGGGAGGGCCCTACAATGAGCAGTTCTTC
CDR3 protein: CASSPAGGPYNEQFF
clone size: NA
J gene: TRBJ2-1
D gene: TRBD2
V gene: TRBV18

CDR3 DNA: TGTGCCAGTAGTCCACGACTAGCGGGAGGGCCCGGGGAGCTGTTTTTT
CDR3 protein: CASSPRLAGGPGELFF
clone size: NA
J gene: TRBJ2-2
D gene: TRBD2
V gene: TRBV19

CDR3 DNA: TGTGCCAGCAGCAAAAGTGAGGGGGGACGTGAAGGGAATCGAAGGACAGATACGCAGTATTTT
CDR3 protein: CASSKSEGGREGNRRTDTQYF
clone size: NA
J gene: TRBJ2-3
D gene: NA
V gene: TRBV21-1

CDR3 DNA: TGTGCCAGCAGTTATTGGGGGTTCAACAATGAGCAGTTCTTC
CDR3 protein: CASSYWGFNNEQFF
clone size: NA
J gene: TRBJ2-1
D gene: NA
V gene: TRBV6-5

CDR3 DNA: TGTGCCAGCAGCTTGGTCACGAGTGAGCAGTTCTTC
CDR3 protein: CASSLVTSEQFF
clone size: NA
J gene: TRBJ2-1
D gene: NA
V gene: TRBV5-4

CDR3 DNA: TGTGCCGGCAGCTTAGGAGCAGGAGTGAACACTGAAGCTTTCTTT
CDR3 protein: CAGSLGAGVNTEAFF
clone size: NA
J gene: TRBJ1-1
D gene: NA
V gene: TRBV7-9

CDR3 DNA: TGTGCCAGCAGCCCCGATTGGGGGGGTAACGAGCAGTACTTC
CDR3 protein: CASSPDWGGNEQYF
clone size: NA
J gene: TRBJ2-7
D gene: TRBD2
V gene: TRBV5-6